Shown below are 4 T cell receptor beta chains from a single sample sequenced in a study of immune characterization of retroperitoneal liposarcoma. TCRdb re-called the PCR reads with MiXCR, one entry per CDR3 protein. The data contain around 12,000 distinct CDR3 sequences, 47% of them singletons. The sample consisted of tumor tissue. The receptors were sampled from a female donor with retroperitoneal liposarcoma.

In this sample, this clonotype turned up a few times. CDR3 coding DNA: TGTGCCAGCAGTTACTCCGGGCTAGCGGGGGACTACGAGCAGTACTTC. It specifies CASSYSGLAGDYEQYF. The rearrangement uses TRBV6-5 and TRBJ2-5, with 10 bases aligning to TRBD2. The tail of the sequence fits TRBJ2-7 better, so the J call may be wrong. CDR1 is MNHEY and CDR2 is SVGAGI in the germline V gene. The CDR3 contains 16 residues.

J is TRBJ2-1 and V is TRBV7-2, with a weak D call TRBD2 (6 bases). The CDR3 runs to 16 residues. V lost 4 bases and J lost 13, with 26 bases in between. Germline V CDR1 and CDR2: SGHTA, FQGNSA. CDR3 protein: CASSYRGAGAKNIQFF. The CDR3 DNA sequence: TGTGCCAGCAGCTACCGCGGGGCCGGAGCCAAAAACATTCAGTTCTTC.

The CDR3 reads CASSLDAGGWNIQYF. CDR3 nucleotides: TGTGCCAGCAGCTTAGACGCGGGAGGTTGGAACATTCAGTACTTC. V and J are TRBV7-3 and TRBJ2-4; TRBD2 matches 8 bases. Unmatched junction bases numbered 7, after V lost 2 bases and J lost 7 bases. The CDR3 runs to 15 residues. Germline values: CDR1 SGHTA, CDR2 FQGTGA.

This clonotype was picked up a small number of times. The genes are TRBV7-2 and TRBJ2-1; 12 nucleotides align to TRBD2. This CDR3 is 17 amino acids long. Trimming removed 2 bases from V and 10 bases from J; junction bases left unmatched: 12. Germline V gene data show CDR1 as SGHTA and CDR2 as FQGNSA. The CDR3 sequence: CASSLYPSGRAANEQFF. The DNA of the CDR3 is TGTGCCAGCAGCTTATATCCTAGCGGGAGGGCCGCCAACGAGCAGTTCTTC. The full variable domain, with the rest looked up from reference TRBV7-2 and TRBJ2-1, is GAGVSQSPSNKVTEKGKDVELRCDPISGHTALYWYRQSLGQGLEFLIYFQGNSAPDKSGLPSDRFSAERTGGSVSTLTIQRTQQEDSAVYLCASSLYPSGRAANEQFFGPGTRLTVL.